These 9 T cell receptor beta chains were all obtained from the same sample, sequenced in a study of cytomegalovirus exposure and HLA in healthy donors. The PCR employed 60 Vbeta primers together with 13 Jbeta primers. Some clones are missing from TCRdb's copy, which holds only in-frame ones; the method was immunoSEQ multiplex PCR. Of 110,000 to 150,000 clones in the sample, 80% to 90% were seen once. The sequenced sample consisted of PBMCs. Receptors were obtained from a woman aged 40 to 50 in good health and CMV-seropositive.

The chain joins TRBV4-1 to TRBJ2-7; tentative D call: TRBD1 (6 bases). The CDR3 has 15 residues. V lost 2 bases and J 1 base, leaving 12 bases between the germline ends. Germline V gives CDR1 MGHRA, CDR2 YSYEKL. CDR3 bases: TGCGCCAGCAGCCAACAGGGCAGGGGATCCTACGAGCAGTACTTC. As protein: CASSQQGRGSYEQYF.

The genes are TRBV5-4 and TRBJ2-4; D is possibly TRBD2 (6 bases). The germline CDR1 and CDR2 sequences are SGHNT and YYREEE (reference sequence). The CDR3 has 15 residues. Trimming left V 4 bases short and J 5 bases short, with 16 bases between. The CDR3 region has the DNA TGTGCCAGCAGCAAGCCGGAGGGGCTCGAAAACATTCAGTACTTC. Amino acids: CASSKPEGLENIQYF.

This clone has only a few counts. V is TRBV2 and J is TRBJ1-3; D is ambiguous. The CDR3 length is 14 residues. Germline CDR1 and CDR2: SNHLY and FYNNEI. V gave up 2 bases and J gave up 0 bases, with 5 bases separating them. DNA for the CDR3: TGTGCCAGCAGTGAAAATCGCTCTGGAAACACCATATATTTT. It is translated as CASSENRSGNTIYF.

The V gene is TRBV11-2, the J gene TRBJ2-7; TRBD1 matches 9 bases. J gave up 3 bases and V 4 bases, and 7 bases lay outside the gene matches. Germline assignment: CDR1 SGHAT and CDR2 FQNNGV. The CDR3 consists of 15 residues. CDR3 protein: CASSSMGTGRYEQYF. CDR3 coding DNA: TGTGCCAGCAGCTCAATGGGGACAGGGCGCTACGAGCAGTACTTC. Filled out from reference TRBV11-2 and TRBJ2-7, the complete variable domain reads EAGVAQSPRYKIIEKRQSVAFWCNPISGHATLYWYQQILGQGPKLLIQFQNNGVVDDSQLPKDRFSAERLKGVDSTLKIQPAKLEDSAVYLCASSSMGTGRYEQYFGPGTRLTVT.

This clone appeared a few times. The chain employs TRBV27 and TRBJ1-1; 8 bases are a match to TRBD1. Germline-derived CDR1 and CDR2 are MNHEY and SMNVEV (reference sequence). V gave up 1 base and J gave up 10 bases; unmatched junction bases: 14. This CDR3 comprises 16 residues. The CDR3 region has the DNA TGTGCCAGCAGTTTATTACCAAATCCAGGGGGCGGAGTAGCTTTCTTT. It yields the protein CASSLLPNPGGGVAFF.

This clone has only a few counts. The CDR3 spells CASRVPGNSPLHF. CDR3 in DNA: TGTGCCAGCAGAGTGCCGGGTAATTCACCCCTCCACTTT. This sequence joins TRBV27 and TRBJ1-6; the D is unclear. CDR3 size: 13 residues. V was clipped by 6 bases and J by 6 bases, with 9 bases between them. Per the germline V gene, CDR1 is MNHEY and CDR2 is SMNVEV (reference sequence).

In this sample, this clone turned up once. The chain combines TRBV4-2 with TRBJ2-3; 7 bases match TRBD1. The germline gives CDR1 LGHNA, CDR2 YNFKEQ. V shed 2 bases and J 6 bases; nucleotides not matched to a gene: 11. The CDR3 sequence is 16 residues long. The CDR3 reads CASSQPAGGLGDTQYF. In nucleotides, the CDR3 is TGTGCCAGCAGCCAACCTGCAGGGGGTCTTGGGGATACGCAGTATTTT.

The chain couples TRBV18 to TRBJ2-3; TRBD1 is a possible D gene (5 bases). Germline values: CDR1 KGHSH, CDR2 LQKENI. The CDR3 spans 19 residues. V dropped 3 bases and J dropped 0 bases, with 22 bases sitting between them. The CDR3 sequence is CASSPGTYGQIYSTDTQYF. CDR3 nucleotide sequence: TGTGCCAGCTCACCGGGAACATACGGACAAATCTATAGCACAGATACGCAGTATTTT.

A remark on this clone: Additional DNA sequences in this sample encode the identical CDR3. The rearrangement uses TRBV28 and TRBJ2-3; perhaps TRBD2 as D (5 bases). This CDR3 contains 11 residues. Trimming left V 8 bases short and J 4 bases short, with 7 bases between. Germline assignment: CDR1 MDHEN and CDR2 SYDVKM. Here the CDR3 reads CASLAPDTQYF. As DNA, the CDR3 is TGTGCCAGCCTAGCCCCAGATACGCAGTATTTT.